These T cell receptor beta chains were read from a single sample in a study of CD8 T cells in Susac syndrome. TCRdb fed the immunoSEQ multiplex PCR reads into MiXCR, producing one record per CDR3 protein. Here the sample spans 150,000 to 200,000 distinct CDR3 sequences, 94% being singletons. Sample: CD4+ T cells from PBMCs. The receptors come from a human donor with multiple sclerosis. CDR3s include the opening cysteine and the closing phenylalanine or tryptophan. A D gene is named only where the DNA matches it firmly. Rows may omit the clone size; those that give it use once, few, many or a size class.

TRBD2	once	TRBV3-1	TRBJ2-1	CASSQEALVAGGTYNEQFF	TGTGCCAGCAGCCAAGAGGCCCTGGTAGCGGGGGGAACCTACAATGAGCAGTTCTTC
.	.	TRBV12-3/TRBV12-4	TRBJ2-5	CASSPTTAGQETQYF	TGTGCCAGCAGTCCGACGACGGCAGGGCAAGAGACCCAGTACTTC
.	.	TRBV7-2	TRBJ2-1	CASSSSIVNNEQFF	TGTGCCAGCAGCTCCAGTATCGTGAACAATGAGCAGTTCTTC
.	.	TRBV7-2	TRBJ2-2	CASSLGGLPLSLFF	TGTGCCAGCAGCTTAGGGGGCCTCCCCCTTTCGCTGTTTTTT
.	once	TRBV29-1	TRBJ2-7	CSVEERGDEQYF	TGCAGCGTTGAAGAACGAGGAGACGAGCAGTACTTC
.	.	TRBV30	TRBJ1-3	CAWSVLWSGNTIYF	TGTGCCTGGAGTGTACTTTGGTCTGGAAACACCATATATTTT
.	once	TRBV24-1	TRBJ2-5	CATSGPGGETQYF	TGTGCCACCAGTGGTCCCGGGGGAGAGACCCAGTACTTC
TRBD1	.	TRBV27	TRBJ1-2	CASVPTTGIGRGYGYTF	TGTGCCAGCGTACCAACGACAGGGATCGGACGGGGTTATGGCTACACCTTC
.	.	TRBV24-1	TRBJ1-4	CATRPEGPGEKLFF	TGTGCCACCAGACCTGAAGGGCCGGGAGAAAAACTGTTTTTT
.	.	TRBV24-1	TRBJ1-1	CATSDLSRMNTEAFF	TGTGCCACCAGTGATTTAAGCAGGATGAACACTGAAGCTTTCTTT
TRBD2	few	TRBV27	TRBJ2-2	CASSPVAGNTGELFF	TGTGCCAGCAGTCCTGTAGCGGGAAACACCGGGGAGCTGTTTTTT
.	.	TRBV15	TRBJ2-5	CATRRDRRTQYF	TGTGCCACCAGGAGGGATAGGCGGACCCAGTACTTC
TRBD1	.	TRBV5-6	TRBJ1-3	CASSLGQGVGNTIYF	TGTGCCAGCAGCTTGGGACAGGGGGTCGGAAACACCATATATTTT
TRBD2	.	TRBV4-1	TRBJ2-2	CASSPVQVTGTSGRVTGELFF	TGCGCCAGCAGCCCTGTCCAAGTGACCGGGACTAGCGGGAGGGTCACCGGGGAGCTGTTTTTT
.	.	TRBV24-1	TRBJ2-1	CATSDPSASSYNEQFF	TGTGCCACCAGTGACCCTAGCGCGAGCTCCTACAATGAGCAGTTCTTC
.	.	TRBV6-1	TRBJ1-2	CASSVGNPPTNYGYTF	TGTGCCAGCAGTGTAGGCAACCCTCCGACTAACTATGGCTACACCTTC
TRBD2	.	TRBV27	TRBJ2-3	CASSPQTSDTDTQYF	TGTGCCAGCAGCCCCCAGACTAGCGACACAGATACGCAGTATTTT
.	.	TRBV30	TRBJ1-3	CAWRPTWPGNTIYF	TGTGCCTGGCGCCCCACCTGGCCTGGAAACACCATATATTTT
TRBD2	.	TRBV19	TRBJ2-3	CASSKWLAGGVTDTQYF	TGTGCCAGTAGTAAGTGGCTAGCGGGAGGAGTCACAGATACGCAGTATTTT
.	.	TRBV15	TRBJ2-6	CATSPGANVLTF	TGTGCCACCAGCCCTGGGGCCAACGTCCTGACTTTC
TRBD2	.	TRBV28	TRBJ2-5	CASSPYSGKYQETQYF	TGTGCCAGCAGTCCGTATAGCGGGAAGTACCAAGAGACCCAGTACTTC
.	.	TRBV18	TRBJ1-3	CASSEDGAGNTIYF	TGTGCCAGCTCAGAGGACGGCGCTGGAAACACCATATATTTT
TRBD2	.	TRBV7-9	TRBJ2-6	CASSPGLAGSPGANVLTF	TGTGCCAGCAGCCCCGGACTAGCGGGATCCCCTGGGGCCAACGTCCTGACTTTC
TRBD1	.	TRBV6-5	TRBJ2-5	CASWTGLGETQYF	TGTGCCAGCTGGACAGGGTTAGGAGAGACCCAGTACTTC
TRBD2	.	TRBV18	TRBJ2-5	CASSPLAGFQETQYF	TGTGCCAGCTCACCGCTAGCGGGCTTCCAAGAGACCCAGTACTTC
.	.	TRBV2	TRBJ2-5	CASSEALTGETQYF	TGTGCCAGCAGTGAAGCGCTTACAGGGGAGACCCAGTACTTC